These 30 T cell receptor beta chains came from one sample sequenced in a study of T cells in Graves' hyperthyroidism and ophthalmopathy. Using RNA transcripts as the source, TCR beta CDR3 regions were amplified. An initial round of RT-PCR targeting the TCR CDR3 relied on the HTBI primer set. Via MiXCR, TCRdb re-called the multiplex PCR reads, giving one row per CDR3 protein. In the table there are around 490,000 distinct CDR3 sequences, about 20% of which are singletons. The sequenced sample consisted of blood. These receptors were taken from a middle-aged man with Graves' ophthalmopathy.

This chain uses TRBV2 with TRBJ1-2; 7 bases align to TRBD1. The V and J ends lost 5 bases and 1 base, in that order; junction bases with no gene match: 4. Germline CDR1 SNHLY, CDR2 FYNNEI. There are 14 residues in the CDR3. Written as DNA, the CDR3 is TGTGCCAGCAGTAACCGGGACAGTAACTATGGCTACACCTTC. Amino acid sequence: CASSNRDSNYGYTF.

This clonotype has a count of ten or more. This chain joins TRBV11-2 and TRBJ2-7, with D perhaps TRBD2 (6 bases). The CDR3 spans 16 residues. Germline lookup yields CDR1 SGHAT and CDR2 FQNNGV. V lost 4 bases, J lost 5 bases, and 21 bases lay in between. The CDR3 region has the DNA TGTGCCAGCAGCTCCCTGGGGGGAATTAAGGGCGACGAGCAGTACTTC. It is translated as CASSSLGGIKGDEQYF.

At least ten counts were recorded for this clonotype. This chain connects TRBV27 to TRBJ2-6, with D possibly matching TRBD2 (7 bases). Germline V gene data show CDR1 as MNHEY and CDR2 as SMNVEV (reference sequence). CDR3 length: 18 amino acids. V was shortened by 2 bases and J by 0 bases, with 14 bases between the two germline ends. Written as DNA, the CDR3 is TGTGCCAGCAGTTTAAGGGGGAGGGCCGCCTCTGGGGCCAACGTCCTGACTTTC. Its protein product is CASSLRGRAASGANVLTF.

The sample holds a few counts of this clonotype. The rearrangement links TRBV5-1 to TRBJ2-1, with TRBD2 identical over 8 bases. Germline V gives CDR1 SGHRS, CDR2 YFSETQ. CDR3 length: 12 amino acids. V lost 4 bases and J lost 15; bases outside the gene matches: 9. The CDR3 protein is CASSLRGGRRFF. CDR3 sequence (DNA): TGCGCCAGCAGCCTCCGGGGGGGTCGGCGGTTCTTC.

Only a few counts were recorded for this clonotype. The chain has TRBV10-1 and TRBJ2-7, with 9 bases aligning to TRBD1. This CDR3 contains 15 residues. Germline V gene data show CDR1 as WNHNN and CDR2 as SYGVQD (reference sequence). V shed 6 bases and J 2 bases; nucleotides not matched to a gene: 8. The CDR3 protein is CASRNRGQITYEQYF. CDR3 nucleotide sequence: TGCGCCAGCAGGAACAGGGGGCAAATAACCTACGAGCAGTACTTC.

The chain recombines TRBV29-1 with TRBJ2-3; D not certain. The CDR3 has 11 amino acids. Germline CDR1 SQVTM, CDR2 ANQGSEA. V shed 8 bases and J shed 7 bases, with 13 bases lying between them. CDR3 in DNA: TGCAGCTCCGAAGGCTTTCATACGCAGTATTTT. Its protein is CSSEGFHTQYF.

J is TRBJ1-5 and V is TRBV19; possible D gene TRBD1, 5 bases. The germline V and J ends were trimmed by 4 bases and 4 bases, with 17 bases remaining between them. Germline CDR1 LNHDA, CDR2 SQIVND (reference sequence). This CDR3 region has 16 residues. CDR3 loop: CASSTNRPTENQPQHF. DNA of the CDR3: TGTGCCAGTAGTACCAACCGCCCGACAGAGAATCAGCCCCAGCATTTT.

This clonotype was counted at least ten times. The CDR3 region has the DNA TGTGCCAGCTCACCACCGGGACAAACCTACACCATATATTTT. Translating gives CASSPPGQTYTIYF. The chain joins TRBV18 to TRBJ1-3; D is perhaps TRBD1 (6 bases). The CDR3 loop spans 14 amino acids. Per the germline V gene, CDR1 is KGHSH and CDR2 is LQKENI. With 0 bases removed from V and 8 bases from J, the gap between germline ends came to 11 bases. Based on the CDR3 plus reference TRBV18 and TRBJ1-3, the full variable domain is NAGVMQNPRHLVRRRGQEARLRCSPMKGHSHVYWYRQLPEEGLKFMVYLQKENIIDESGMPKERFSAEFPKEGPSILRIQQVVRGDSAAYFCASSPPGQTYTIYFGEGSWLTVV.

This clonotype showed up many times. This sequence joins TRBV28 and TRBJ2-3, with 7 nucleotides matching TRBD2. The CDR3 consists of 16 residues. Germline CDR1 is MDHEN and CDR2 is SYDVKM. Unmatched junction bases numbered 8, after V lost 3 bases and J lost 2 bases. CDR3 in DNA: TGTGCCAGCAGTTTCCCTCTCGGGGGGAACACAGATACGCAGTATTTT. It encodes CASSFPLGGNTDTQYF.

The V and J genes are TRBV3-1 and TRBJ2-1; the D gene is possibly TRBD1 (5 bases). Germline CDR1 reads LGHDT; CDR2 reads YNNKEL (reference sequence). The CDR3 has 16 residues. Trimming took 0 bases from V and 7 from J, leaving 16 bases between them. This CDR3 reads CASSQDYLRQGNEQFF. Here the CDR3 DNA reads TGTGCCAGCAGCCAAGATTATTTGCGGCAGGGTAATGAGCAGTTCTTC.

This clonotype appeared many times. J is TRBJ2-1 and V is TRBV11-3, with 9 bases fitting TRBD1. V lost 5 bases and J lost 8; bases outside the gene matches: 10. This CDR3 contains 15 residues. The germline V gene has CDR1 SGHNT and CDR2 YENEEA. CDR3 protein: CASSPGTGPRDEQFF. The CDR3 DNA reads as TGTGCCAGCAGCCCAGGGACAGGGCCCAGGGATGAGCAGTTCTTC.

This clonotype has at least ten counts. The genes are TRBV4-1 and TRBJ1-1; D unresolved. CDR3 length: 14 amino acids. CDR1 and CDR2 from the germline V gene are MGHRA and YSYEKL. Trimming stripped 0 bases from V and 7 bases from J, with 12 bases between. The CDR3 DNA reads TGCGCCAGCAGCCAAGAGACGGCACGGGATGAAGCTTTCTTT. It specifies CASSQETARDEAFF.

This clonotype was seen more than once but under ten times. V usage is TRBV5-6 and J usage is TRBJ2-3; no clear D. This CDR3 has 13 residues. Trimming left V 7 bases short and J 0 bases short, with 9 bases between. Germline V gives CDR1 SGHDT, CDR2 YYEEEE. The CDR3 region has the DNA TGTGCCAGCGCCTCGTCGAGCACAGATACGCAGTATTTT. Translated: CASASSSTDTQYF.

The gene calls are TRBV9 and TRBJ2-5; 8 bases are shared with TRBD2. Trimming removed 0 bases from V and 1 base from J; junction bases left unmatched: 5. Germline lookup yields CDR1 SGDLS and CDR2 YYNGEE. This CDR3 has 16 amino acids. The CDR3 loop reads CASSVGVSGAQETQYF. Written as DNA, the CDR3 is TGTGCCAGCAGCGTAGGGGTTAGCGGGGCCCAAGAGACCCAGTACTTC.

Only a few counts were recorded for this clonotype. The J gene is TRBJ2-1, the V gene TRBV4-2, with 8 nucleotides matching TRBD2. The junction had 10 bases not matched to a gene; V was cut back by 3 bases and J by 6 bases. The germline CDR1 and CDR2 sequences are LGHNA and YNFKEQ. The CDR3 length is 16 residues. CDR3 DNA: TGTGCCAGCAGCCAGGTTGGAGCGGGAGTTAGCAATGAGCAGTTCTTC. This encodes CASSQVGAGVSNEQFF.

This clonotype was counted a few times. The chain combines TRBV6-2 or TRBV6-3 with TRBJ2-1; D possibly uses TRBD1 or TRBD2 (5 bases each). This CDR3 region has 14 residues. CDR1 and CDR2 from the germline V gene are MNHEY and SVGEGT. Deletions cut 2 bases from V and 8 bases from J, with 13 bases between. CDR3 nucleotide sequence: TGTGCCAGCAGTTACCGAGGCCGGGGCGATGAGCAGTTCTTC. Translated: CASSYRGRGDEQFF.

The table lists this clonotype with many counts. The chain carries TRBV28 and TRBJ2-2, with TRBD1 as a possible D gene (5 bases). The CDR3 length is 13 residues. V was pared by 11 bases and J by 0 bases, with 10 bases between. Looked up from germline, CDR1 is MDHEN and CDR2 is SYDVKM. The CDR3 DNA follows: TGTGCCGTTGGGGCGTCGAACACCGGGGAGCTGTTTTTT. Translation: CAVGASNTGELFF. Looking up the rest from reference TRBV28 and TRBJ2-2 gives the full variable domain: DVKVTQSSRYLVKRTGEKVFLECVQDMDHENMFWYRQDPGLGLRLIYFSYDVKMKEKGDIPEGYSVSREKKERFSLILESASTNQTSMYLCAVGASNTGELFFGEGSRLTVL.

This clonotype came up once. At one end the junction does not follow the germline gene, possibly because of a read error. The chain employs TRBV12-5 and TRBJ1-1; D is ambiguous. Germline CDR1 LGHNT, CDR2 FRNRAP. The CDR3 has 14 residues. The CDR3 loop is CSSGLWLKGTEAFF. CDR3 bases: TGTTCTAGTGGTTTGTGGTTGAAGGGCACTGAAGCTTTCTTT. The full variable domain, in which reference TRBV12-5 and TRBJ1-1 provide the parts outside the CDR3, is DARVTQTPRHKVTEMGQEVTMRCQPILGHNTVFWYRQTMMQGLELLAYFRNRAPLDDSGMPKDRFSAEMPDATLATLKIQPSEPRDSAVYFCSSGLWLKGTEAFFGQGTRLTVV.

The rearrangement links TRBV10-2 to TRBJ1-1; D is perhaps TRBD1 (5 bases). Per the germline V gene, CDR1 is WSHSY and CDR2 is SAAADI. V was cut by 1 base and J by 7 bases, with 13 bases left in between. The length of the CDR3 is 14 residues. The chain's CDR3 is CASSEWGATNEAFF. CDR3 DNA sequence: TGCGCCAGCAGTGAGTGGGGCGCAACTAATGAAGCTTTCTTT.

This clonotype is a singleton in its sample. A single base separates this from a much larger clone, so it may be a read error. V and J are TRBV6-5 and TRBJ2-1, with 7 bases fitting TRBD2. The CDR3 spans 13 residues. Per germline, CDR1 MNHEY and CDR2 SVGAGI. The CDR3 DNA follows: TGTGCCAGCAGTTACTCGGGAGGGAATGCGCAGTTCTTC. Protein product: CASSYSGGNAQFF.

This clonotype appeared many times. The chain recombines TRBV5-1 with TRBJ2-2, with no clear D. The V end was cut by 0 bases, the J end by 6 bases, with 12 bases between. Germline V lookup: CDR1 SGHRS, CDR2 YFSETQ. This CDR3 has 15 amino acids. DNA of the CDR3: TGCGCCAGCAGCTTGGCCTCAGTGTCGGCCGGGGAGCTGTTTTTT. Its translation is CASSLASVSAGELFF.

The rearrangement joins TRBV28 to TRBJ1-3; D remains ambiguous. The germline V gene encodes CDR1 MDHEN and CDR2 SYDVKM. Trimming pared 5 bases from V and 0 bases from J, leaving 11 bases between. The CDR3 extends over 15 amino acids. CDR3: CASSRFGSSGNTIYF. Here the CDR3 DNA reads TGTGCCAGCAGTCGCTTCGGAAGCTCTGGAAACACCATATATTTT.

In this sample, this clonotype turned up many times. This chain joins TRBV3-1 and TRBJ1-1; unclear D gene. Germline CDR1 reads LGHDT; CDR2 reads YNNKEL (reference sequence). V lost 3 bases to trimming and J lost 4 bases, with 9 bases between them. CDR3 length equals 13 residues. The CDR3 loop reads CASSQRSSTEAFF. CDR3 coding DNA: TGTGCCAGCAGCCAGAGGTCCTCCACTGAAGCTTTCTTT.

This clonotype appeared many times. CDR3 sequence (DNA): TGTGCCAGCAGTCCGATACAGGGACGGGGAAGTCAGCCCCAGCATTTT. This sequence encodes CASSPIQGRGSQPQHF. V gene TRBV28 combines with J gene TRBJ1-5; a possible D gene is TRBD1 (6 bases). The V end was cut by 5 bases, the J end by 6 bases, with 20 bases between. The germline CDR1 and CDR2 sequences are MDHEN and SYDVKM. CDR3 length: 16 amino acids.

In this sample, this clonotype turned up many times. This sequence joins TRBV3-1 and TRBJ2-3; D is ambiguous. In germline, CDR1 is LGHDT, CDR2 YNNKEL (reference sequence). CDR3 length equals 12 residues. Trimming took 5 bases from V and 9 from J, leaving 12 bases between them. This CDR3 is CASSSTLGTQYF. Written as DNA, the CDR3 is TGTGCCAGCAGCTCCACCCTAGGGACGCAGTATTTT.

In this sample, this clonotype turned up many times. CDR3 in amino acids: CASRPPGMETQYF. The DNA for the CDR3 is TGTGCCAGCAGACCACCCGGTATGGAGACCCAGTACTTC. This chain connects TRBV6-1 to TRBJ2-5; D unresolved. Germline V CDR1 and CDR2: MNHNS, SASEGT. Trimming pared 6 bases from V and 5 bases from J, leaving 13 bases between. The CDR3 has 13 residues.

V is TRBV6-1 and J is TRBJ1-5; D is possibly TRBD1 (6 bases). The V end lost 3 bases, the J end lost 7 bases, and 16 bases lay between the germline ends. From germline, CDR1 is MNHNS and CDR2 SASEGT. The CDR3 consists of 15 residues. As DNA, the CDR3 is TGTGCCAGCAGTGAGTCGGGGGGCGCTGGGCAGCCCCAGCATTTT. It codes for CASSESGGAGQPQHF.

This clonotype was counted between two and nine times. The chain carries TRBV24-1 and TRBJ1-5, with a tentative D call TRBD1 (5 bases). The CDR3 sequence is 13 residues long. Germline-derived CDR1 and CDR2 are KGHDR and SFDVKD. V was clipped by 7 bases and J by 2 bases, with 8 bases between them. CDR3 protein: CATSRDGNQPQHF. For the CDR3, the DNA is TGTGCCACCAGCAGGGATGGCAATCAGCCCCAGCATTTT.

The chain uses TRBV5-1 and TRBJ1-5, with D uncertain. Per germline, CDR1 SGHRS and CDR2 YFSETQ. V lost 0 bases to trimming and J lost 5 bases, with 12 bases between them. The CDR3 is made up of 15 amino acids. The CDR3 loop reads CASSLGGDFYQPQHF. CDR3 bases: TGCGCCAGCAGCTTGGGAGGAGATTTCTATCAGCCCCAGCATTTT.

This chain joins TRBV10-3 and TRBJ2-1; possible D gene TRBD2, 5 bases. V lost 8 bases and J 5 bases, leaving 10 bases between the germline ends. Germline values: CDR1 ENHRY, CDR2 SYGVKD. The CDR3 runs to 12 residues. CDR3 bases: TGTGCCATCGACGACGGGGACAATGAGCAGTTCTTC. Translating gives CAIDDGDNEQFF.